A single T cell receptor (beta chain) is shown here with its context. Germline V gene sequence: CDR1 MNHEY, CDR2 SMNVEV (reference sequence). Between the trimmed V and J ends, which lost 7 bases and 2 bases, there was a span of 13 bases. This CDR3 region has 14 residues. These data come from a study of T cell repertoires in ileal Crohn's disease. The method was immunoSEQ multiplex PCR; TCRdb's version includes in-frame clones alone and lacks a portion of them. The repertoire has some 15,000 clones, under 80% of them found once; the top ten carry about 5.3%. Sequenced input: ileal tissue. V usage is TRBV27 and J usage is TRBJ2-3; no clear D gene. The clonotype originates from an adult with Crohn's disease. The chain's CDR3 is CASTRKSNTDTQYF. The CDR3, as DNA: TGTGCCAGCACCAGGAAGAGTAACACAGATACGCAGTATTTT.